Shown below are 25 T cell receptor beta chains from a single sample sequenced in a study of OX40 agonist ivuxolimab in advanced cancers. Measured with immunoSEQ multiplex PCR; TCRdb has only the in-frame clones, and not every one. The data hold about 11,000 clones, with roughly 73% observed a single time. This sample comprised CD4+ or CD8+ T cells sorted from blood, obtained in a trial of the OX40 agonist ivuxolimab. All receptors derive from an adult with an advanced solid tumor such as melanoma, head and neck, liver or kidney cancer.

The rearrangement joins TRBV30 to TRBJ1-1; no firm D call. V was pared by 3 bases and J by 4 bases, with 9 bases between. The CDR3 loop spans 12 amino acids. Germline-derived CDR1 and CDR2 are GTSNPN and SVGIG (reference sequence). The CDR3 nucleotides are TGTGCCTGGAGCCCCCCCGGCACTGAAGCTTTCTTT. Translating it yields CAWSPPGTEAFF.

The CDR3 nucleotides are TGTGCCACCTGGGACAGCGGGGACACCGGGGAGCTGTTTTTT. It is translated as CATWDSGDTGELFF. The V call is TRBV10-3, the J call TRBJ2-2; perhaps D is TRBD1 or TRBD2 (7 bases each). Deletions cut 10 bases from V and 3 bases from J, with 15 bases between. The CDR3 length is 14 residues. The germline V gene has CDR1 ENHRY and CDR2 SYGVKD.

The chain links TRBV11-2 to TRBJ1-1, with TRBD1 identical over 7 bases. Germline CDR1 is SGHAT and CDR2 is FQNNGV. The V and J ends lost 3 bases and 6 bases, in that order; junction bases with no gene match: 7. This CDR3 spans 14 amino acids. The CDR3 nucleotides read TGTGCCAGCAGCTTGGTCAGGGGGGATCCTGAAGCTTTCTTT. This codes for CASSLVRGDPEAFF.

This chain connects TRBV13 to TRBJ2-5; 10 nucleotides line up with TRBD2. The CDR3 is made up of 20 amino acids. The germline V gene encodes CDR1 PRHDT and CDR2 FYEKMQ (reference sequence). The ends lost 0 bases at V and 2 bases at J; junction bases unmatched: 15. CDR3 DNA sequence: TGTGCCAGCAGCTTAGGCGGGAAAGCGGGAGGGCCCGAGGAGCAAGAGACCCAGTACTTC. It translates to CASSLGGKAGGPEEQETQYF.

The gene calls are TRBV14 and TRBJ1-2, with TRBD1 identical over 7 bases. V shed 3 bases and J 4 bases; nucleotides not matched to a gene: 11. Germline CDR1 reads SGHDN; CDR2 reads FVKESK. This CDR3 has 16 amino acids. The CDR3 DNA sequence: TGTGCCAGCAGCCATAAGATGTTGACAGGGACCTATGGCTACACCTTC. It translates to CASSHKMLTGTYGYTF.

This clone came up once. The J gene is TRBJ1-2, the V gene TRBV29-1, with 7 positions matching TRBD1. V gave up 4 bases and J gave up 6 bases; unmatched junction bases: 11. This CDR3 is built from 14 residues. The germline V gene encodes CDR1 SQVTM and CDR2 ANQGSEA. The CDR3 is CSVGRQGERNGYTF. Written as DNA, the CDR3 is TGCAGCGTTGGTCGGCAGGGGGAAAGAAATGGCTACACCTTC.

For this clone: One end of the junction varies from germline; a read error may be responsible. CDR3 in DNA: TGTGCCAGCAGGGAAGGGTGGAACACTGAAGCTTTCTTT. This codes for CASREGWNTEAFF. The rearrangement uses TRBV6-1 and TRBJ1-1; D ambiguous. The CDR3 length is 13 residues. Germline lookup yields CDR1 MNHNS and CDR2 SASEGT.

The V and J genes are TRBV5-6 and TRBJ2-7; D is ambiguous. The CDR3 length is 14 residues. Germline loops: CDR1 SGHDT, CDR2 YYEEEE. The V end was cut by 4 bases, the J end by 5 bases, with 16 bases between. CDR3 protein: CASSLGAVIHEQYF. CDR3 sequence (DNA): TGTGCCAGCAGCCTGGGTGCCGTTATACACGAGCAGTACTTC. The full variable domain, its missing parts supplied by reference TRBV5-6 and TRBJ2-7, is DAGVTQSPTHLIKTRGQQVTLRCSPKSGHDTVSWYQQALGQGPQFIFQYYEEEERQRGNFPDRFSGHQFPNYSSELNVNALLLGDSALYLCASSLGAVIHEQYFGPGTRLTVT.

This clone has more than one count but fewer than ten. The chain's CDR3 is CASSPRIQGAEQPQHF. CDR3 nucleotides: TGTGCCAGCAGCCCTCGTATACAGGGGGCGGAGCAGCCCCAGCATTTT. V gene TRBV7-2 combines with J gene TRBJ1-5, with TRBD1 matching 9 bases. Germline lookup yields CDR1 SGHTA and CDR2 FQGNSA. V lost 5 bases and J lost 7; bases outside the gene matches: 12. This CDR3 spans 16 amino acids.

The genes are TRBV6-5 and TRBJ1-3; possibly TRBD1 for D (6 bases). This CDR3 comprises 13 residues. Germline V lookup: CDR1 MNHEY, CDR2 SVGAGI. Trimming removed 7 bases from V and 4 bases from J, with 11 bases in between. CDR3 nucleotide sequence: TGTGCCAGCACGGGGGCTATAGGAAACACCATATATTTT. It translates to CASTGAIGNTIYF.

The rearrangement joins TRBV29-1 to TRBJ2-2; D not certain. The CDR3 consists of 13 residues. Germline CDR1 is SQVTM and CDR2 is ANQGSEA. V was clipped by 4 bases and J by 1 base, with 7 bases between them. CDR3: CSVARQNTGELFF. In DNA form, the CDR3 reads TGCAGCGTTGCTCGACAGAACACCGGGGAGCTGTTTTTT.

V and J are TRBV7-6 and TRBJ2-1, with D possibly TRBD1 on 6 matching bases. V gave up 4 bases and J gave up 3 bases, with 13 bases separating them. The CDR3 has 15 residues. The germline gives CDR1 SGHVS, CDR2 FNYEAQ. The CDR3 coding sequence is TGTGCCAGCAGCTCGGACAGACGGGGCTACAATGAGCAGTTCTTC. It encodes CASSSDRRGYNEQFF.

The CDR3 here is CASSTLTGPPDEQYF. CDR3 in DNA: TGTGCCAGCAGTACCCTGACAGGCCCCCCGGACGAGCAGTACTTC. The chain recombines TRBV27 with TRBJ2-7; perhaps TRBD1 as D (6 bases). The CDR3 covers 15 residues. CDR1 and CDR2 (germline): MNHEY, SMNVEV (reference sequence). The ends were cut back, 5 bases at V and 5 bases at J, with 19 bases in the middle.

The CDR3 DNA reads TGTGCCAGCAGCTTAGGGTGGGGACAGGGGGTTCGTGGATATGGCTACACCTTC. Protein product: CASSLGWGQGVRGYGYTF. The chain couples TRBV7-9 to TRBJ1-2; TRBD1 matches at 11 bases. The J segment lost 5 bases and the V segment lost 1 base, leaving 12 bases of the junction unmatched. CDR1 and CDR2 (germline): SEHNR, FQNEAQ (reference sequence). The CDR3 spans 18 residues.

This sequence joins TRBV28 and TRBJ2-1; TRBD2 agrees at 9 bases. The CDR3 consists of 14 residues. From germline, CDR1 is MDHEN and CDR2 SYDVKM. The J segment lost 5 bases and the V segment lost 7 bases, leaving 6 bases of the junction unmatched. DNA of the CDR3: TGTGCCAGCATGACTAGCGGACAAAACAATGAGCAGTTCTTC. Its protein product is CASMTSGQNNEQFF.

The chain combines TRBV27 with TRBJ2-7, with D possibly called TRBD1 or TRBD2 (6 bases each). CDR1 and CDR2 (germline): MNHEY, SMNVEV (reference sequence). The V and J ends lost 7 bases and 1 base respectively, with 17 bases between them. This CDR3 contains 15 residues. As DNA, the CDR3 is TGTGCCAGCACCCTGGGGGCGGGGCCTTCCTACGAGCAGTACTTC. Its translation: CASTLGAGPSYEQYF.

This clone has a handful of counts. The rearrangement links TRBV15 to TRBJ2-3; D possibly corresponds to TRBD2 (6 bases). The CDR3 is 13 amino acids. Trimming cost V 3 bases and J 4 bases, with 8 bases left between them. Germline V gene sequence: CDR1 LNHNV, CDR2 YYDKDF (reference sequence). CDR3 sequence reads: CATSSTSPDTQYF. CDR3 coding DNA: TGTGCCACCAGCAGTACTAGCCCAGATACGCAGTATTTT.

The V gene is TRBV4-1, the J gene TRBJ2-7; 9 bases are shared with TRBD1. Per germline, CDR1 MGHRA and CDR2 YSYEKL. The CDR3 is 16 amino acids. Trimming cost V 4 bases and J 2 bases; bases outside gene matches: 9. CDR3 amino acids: CASSPTGTGSPYEQYF. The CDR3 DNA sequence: TGCGCCAGCAGCCCAACCGGGACAGGGTCCCCCTACGAGCAGTACTTC.

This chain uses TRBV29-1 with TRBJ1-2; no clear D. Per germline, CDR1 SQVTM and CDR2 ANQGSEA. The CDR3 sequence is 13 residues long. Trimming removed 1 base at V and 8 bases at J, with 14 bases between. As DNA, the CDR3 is TGCAGCGTTGAAGTCGAGGAGGCCGAGGGCTACACCTTC. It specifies CSVEVEEAEGYTF.

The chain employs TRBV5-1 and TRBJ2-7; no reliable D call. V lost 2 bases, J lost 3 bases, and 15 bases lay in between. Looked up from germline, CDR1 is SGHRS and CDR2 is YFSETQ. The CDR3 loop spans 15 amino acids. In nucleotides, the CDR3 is TGCGCCAGCAGCTTAGCCGACATGATGAGCTACGAGCAGTACTTC. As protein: CASSLADMMSYEQYF.

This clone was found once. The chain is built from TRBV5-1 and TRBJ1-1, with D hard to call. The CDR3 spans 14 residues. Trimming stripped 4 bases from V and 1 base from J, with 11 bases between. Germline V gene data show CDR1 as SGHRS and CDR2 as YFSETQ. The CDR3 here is CASSAATENTEAFF. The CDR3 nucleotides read TGCGCCAGCAGCGCCGCTACAGAGAACACTGAAGCTTTCTTT.

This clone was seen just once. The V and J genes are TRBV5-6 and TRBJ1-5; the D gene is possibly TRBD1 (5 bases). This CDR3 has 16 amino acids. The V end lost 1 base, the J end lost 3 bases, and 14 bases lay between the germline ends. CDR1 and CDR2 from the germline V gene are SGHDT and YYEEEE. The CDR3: CASSLMGGYNNQPQHF. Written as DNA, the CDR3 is TGTGCCAGCAGCTTGATGGGGGGATATAACAATCAGCCCCAGCATTTT. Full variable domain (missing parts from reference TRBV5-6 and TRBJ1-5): DAGVTQSPTHLIKTRGQQVTLRCSPKSGHDTVSWYQQALGQGPQFIFQYYEEEERQRGNFPDRFSGHQFPNYSSELNVNALLLGDSALYLCASSLMGGYNNQPQHFGDGTRLSIL.

The CDR3 loop reads CAISESGLAGALYNEQFF. CDR3 sequence (DNA): TGTGCCATCAGTGAGTCCGGACTAGCGGGGGCCTTATACAATGAGCAGTTCTTC. V usage is TRBV10-3 and J usage is TRBJ2-1; 13 nucleotides line up with TRBD2. V shed 0 bases, J shed 4 bases, and the junction held 6 bases outside the gene matches. The CDR3 is made up of 18 amino acids. Per germline, CDR1 ENHRY and CDR2 SYGVKD.

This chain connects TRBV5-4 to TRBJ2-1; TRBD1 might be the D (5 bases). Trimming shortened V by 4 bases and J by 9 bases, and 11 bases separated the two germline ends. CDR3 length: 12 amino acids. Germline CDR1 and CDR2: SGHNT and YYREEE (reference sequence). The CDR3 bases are TGTGCCAGCAGCCTCAGTGGGGCTGAGCAGTTCTTC. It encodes CASSLSGAEQFF.

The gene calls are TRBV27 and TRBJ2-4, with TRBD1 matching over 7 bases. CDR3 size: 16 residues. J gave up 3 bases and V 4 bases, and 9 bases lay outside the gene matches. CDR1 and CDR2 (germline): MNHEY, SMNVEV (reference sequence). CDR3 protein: CASSSLQGFGKNIQYF. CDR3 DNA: TGTGCCAGCAGTTCGTTACAGGGGTTTGGCAAAAACATTCAGTACTTC.